Sequencing of this T cell receptor beta chain was carried out in a study of cytomegalovirus exposure and HLA in healthy donors (dated by TCRdb to 2016 to 2017). In the study overall: According to an earlier analysis of 587 of the donors, about 170 million T cells yielded roughly 110 million unique TCR beta sequences and roughly 280 Gb of sequence data. About 280 gigabases of sequencing data and roughly 81 million unique TCR sequences made up an early release that covered some 640 HLA-typed donors. Every discovery cohort repertoire had been produced on one sequencing platform. A separate validation cohort of approximately 120 different subjects was used in addition to the 666-subject first cohort. Across roughly 420 genotyped donors of the cohort, an average of 235,054 unique TCR beta nucleotide sequences per donor were sequenced, and roughly 20% of those sequences were non-productive. The study profiled the T cell repertoires of approximately 700 subjects by immunosequencing and related them to cytomegalovirus serostatus. HLA typing covered class I and class II loci at four-digit resolution. Rather than drawing on any new phenotypic data, the later analysis identified candidate immune exposures from TCR beta sequences and the way those sequences occurred across donors. Typing coverage varied by locus: about 620-640 donors for A, B, C, DRB1 and DQB1; under 550 for DQA1; more than 600 for DPA1; roughly 450 for DPB1. In a later analysis, previously published TCR beta repertoires from about 640 donors were re-analyzed and high-resolution HLA genotyping was added so that TCR occurrence patterns could be studied. Because of strong linkage in the cohort, five DR-DQ haplotypes were treated as single units for association and clustering. A later genetic analysis took genome-wide SNP genotypes for about 60% of the roughly 670 donors and used that subset as a discovery cohort. To decide whether each TCR beta V gene segment behaved as functional or pseudogenic, an earlier analysis of some 570 of the donors relied on high-throughput TCR beta sequencing. The study was designed to test whether signatures of past pathogen exposure could be identified by cataloging public T cell receptors. Donor age, sex, ethnicity and CMV serostatus were compiled together with the repertoire data. The genetic ancestry cluster associated with self-reported Caucasian donors included 81% of the 398 genotyped donors. High-throughput TCR immunosequencing, statistical association of individual TCRs with disease status, and machine learning were combined to predict cytomegalovirus infection status. General findings and caveats noted by the study authors: Compared with the roughly 720-donor mean, donors in an Asian-associated ancestry cluster had fewer N-insertions in productive TCRs, according to a later genetic analysis. A further reported finding was that TCR beta sequences accurately predicted the HLA-A and HLA-B alleles for most subjects in the first cohort. Because HLA typing was unavailable for some donors at each locus, only the typed subset was used in association tests. Because counts were too low, seventeen rarely observed V segments, including chromosome 9 orphons, were left out of the earlier analysis of 500 to 650 of the donors. In this cohort, only TCR beta chains were sequenced, and detectable features were limited by the absence of alpha or paired-chain data. The 87-base-pair reads could not distinguish some IMGT-functional V segments, including TRBV6-2 and TRBV6-3, so those segments were excluded. V-gene and J-gene trimming of TCR beta chains was associated with a missense DCLRE1C variant in a later genetic analysis, and the association was replicated in an independent cohort. Sequencing depth was assumed to be roughly uniform across donors in the presence/absence analyses, though that assumption may not hold. In both the original and validation cohorts, the classifier was reported to diagnose cytomegalovirus status with high specificity and sensitivity. According to a later analysis, most CMV-associated TCR beta chains appeared to be HLA-restricted, and the HLA associations seemed to be driven largely by CMV exposure. According to the authors, the approach could potentially be generalized to other disease states and immunological phenotypes. According to a later analysis, TCR association rates differed among HLA loci, with DRB1 alleles showing the most associated TCRs and HLA-C alleles showing the fewest. Across donors, most TCR sequences were observed very rarely, whereas some public TCRs were present in many individuals. Linkage disequilibrium might explain the correlated functional status among segregating V segments, but an unknown experimental factor could not be ruled out. A group of highly shared sequence variants was considered likely to be a technical artifact of the sequencing pipeline. Specific HLA alleles were associated with 16,951 TCR beta sequences at a false discovery rate of 0.05 in a later analysis. In an earlier analysis of 587 of the donors, most TCR beta V segments appeared in productive rearrangements about 87% or about 30% of the time, broadly matching IMGT annotations. The study listed 150 to 200 TCR beta chains as associated with cytomegalovirus. A few of the identified cytomegalovirus-associated TCR beta chains were confirmed in vitro to be specific for cytomegalovirus antigens. In a later analysis, HLA-associated TCR beta chains showed more clonal expansion and lower generation probabilities than non-associated chains that were equally common. For the cohort, immune exposure information was limited to CMV serostatus. When HLA alleles, especially DR and DQ, strongly co-occurred, attributing TCR associations to individual alleles was difficult. Several of the top co-occurrence clusters appeared to be linked to parvovirus B19, influenza, CMV and Epstein-Barr virus, according to a later analysis.

From cysteine to phenylalanine, the CDR3 is 16 amino acids long. Solely the CDR3 DNA is kept, with 48 bases framed from the first base. From a lookup of the germline V gene, CDR1 and CDR2 are MNHNS and SASEGT. The junction carries 12 bases between V and J, which are trimmed by 3 bases and 0 bases respectively. The cohort was made up of 666 healthy bone marrow donors. All cohort members were sampled while nominally healthy, although unrecorded immune exposures were likely present. The donor was CMV seronegative and was included in the group of 352 seronegative cohort members. A peripheral blood sample was collected from each donor, and TCR beta sequencing was performed on peripheral blood mononuclear cells. The Qiagen DNeasy Blood Extraction Kit was used to extract genomic DNA from the blood cell samples. Regarding this clone: No antigen is known for it. No base quality values were provided; no much bigger clone lies one nucleotide off.

Libraries were built with the immunoSEQ multiplex PCR assay. For the multiplex PCR, a mixture combining 60 forward primers for TCR Vbeta segments and 13 reverse primers for TCR Jbeta segments was used. Amplification of the CDR3 region of rearranged TCR beta genes was performed with a multiplex PCR assay on genomic DNA. The amplified TCR beta libraries were sequenced on the Illumina HiSeq System as 87-base-pair reads. The paper's data handling went like this. A later analysis tallied tens of millions of unique TCR beta chains across the 660 or so repertoires, and about 12 million of those chains were shared by two or more donors. Raw reads were error-corrected and collapsed into unique sequences with a nearest-neighbor algorithm that merged closely related sequences to remove PCR and sequencing errors. V, D and J gene segments were assigned by aligning CDR3 sequences to IMGT reference sequences. Each retained sequence needed at least a six-nucleotide match to both a V gene segment and a J gene segment. Rearrangements were classified as productive when the CDR3 lacked stop codons and remained in frame with V and J, and all other rearrangements were classified as non-productive. Following IMGT convention, CDR3 was defined as the stretch from the second conserved V-encoded cysteine to the conserved J-encoded phenylalanine. The earlier analysis of roughly 590 of the donors excluded any sequence lacking an unambiguous match to a single V gene segment. An earlier analysis of several hundred of the donors called V segments functional above 56.7% productive rearrangements and segregating when the between-donor standard deviation exceeded 5%. A statistical classification framework was developed to diagnose cytomegalovirus status using the catalog of TCR beta chain sequences. In a later analysis, TCR nucleotide sequences were compared against IMGT/GENE-DB human TR gene sequences so that V and J genes could be assigned. Using the TCRdist pipeline, a later analysis assigned CDR3 sequences along with most-parsimonious VDJ recombination scenarios. In a later analysis, every TCR beta chain was defined by the combination of its CDR3 amino acid sequence and its V-gene family, and reads without a unique V-gene family were dropped. As a way to deal with suspected cross-contamination and a sequencing artifact, a later analysis dropped 450 to 700 nucleotide sequences that were highly shared and had low generation probability. In a later analysis, a clonal expansion index was calculated for each public chain from normalized within-repertoire ranks of inferred template counts. In a later analysis, generation probabilities were computed using a VDJ recombination model fitted to out-of-frame rearrangements, and the results were checked against IGoR. A later analysis scored TCR-TCR, TCR-HLA and TCR-CMV co-occurrence with hypergeometric tests, applying a repertoire-size bias correction to TCR pairs. False discovery rates were estimated in a later analysis by permuting HLA or CMV assignments 20 times. A later analysis grouped co-occurring TCRs with DBSCAN, adding TCRdist sequence similarity when clustering within HLA-allele-positive subsets. Repertoires with fewer than 30,000 or more than 120,000 public chains, plus five repertoires with anomalous nucleotide sharing, were excluded from co-occurrence clustering. TCRdb mirrors the immuneACCESS table, restricted to in-frame sequences. Some clones are absent from its copies; in checked studies, under half trace to an unresolved V gene, and the reason for the others is unknown. Clonal size and the V and J genes are those of that table, whereas D and trimming came from the DNA. Present in this sample are under 250,000 clones, around 80% of which were seen just once. The ten largest clones represent under 2% of the sample.

The rearrangement joined TRBV6-1 to TRBJ1-5; TRBD1 might be the D gene, on 5 matching bases. Sequencing used PBMCs. The receptor was isolated from a man aged 25-45 years in good health and CMV-seronegative. The DNA is as follows: TGTGCCAGCAGTGACCGACAGCAATATAGCAATCAGCCCCAGCATTTT. Its protein product is CASSDRQQYSNQPQHF.